This TCR beta chain was identified during a study of read filtering for tumor transcriptome and immune sequencing. Germline V gene sequence: CDR1 SGHAT, CDR2 FQNNGV. V lost 3 bases and J 0 bases, leaving 7 bases between the germline ends. The CDR3 extends over 14 amino acids. From roughly 390 ng of RNA, a library with molecular barcoded alpha/delta and beta/gamma adaptors was made. From the reads, TCRdb called clonotypes with MiXCR, one entry per CDR3 protein. Of 60,000 to 80,000 distinct CDR3 sequences listed, roughly 13% are singletons. This clonotype was counted at least ten times. Sequenced input: a population of CD138-negative cells sorted from bone marrow. The V gene is TRBV11-2, the J gene TRBJ2-3, with D unclear. The receptor was isolated from a donor aged 40 or older with multiple myeloma. CDR3 coding DNA: TGTGCCAGCAGCTTCGGCTTCAGCACAGATACGCAGTATTTT. It yields the protein CASSFGFSTDTQYF.